The following is a TCR beta chain sequence with its context. Antigen specificity is unknown. This specimen belongs to a study of identical twins. General study points: Cord blood beta clonotypes present at high abundance carried fewer insertions; no such pattern appeared in memory repertoires.

A universal primer site was created by template switching, with the cDNA bearing unique molecular identifiers. MiXCR, run by TCRdb on the 5' RACE reads, gives a single entry per CDR3 protein. In the table there are under 900,000 distinct CDR3 sequences, 10% to 15% of which are singletons. The CDR3 loop spans 13 amino acids. V was clipped by 4 bases and J by 4 bases; unmatched bases: 4. Germline V CDR1 and CDR2: MNHEY, SVGAGI. Separately, the same data were catalogued under a study of yellow fever vaccine responses in identical twins.

The source material was PBMCs. This clonotype was obtained from a woman under 30 in good health. The rearrangement uses TRBV6-5 and TRBJ2-7, with 7 bases matching TRBD2. CDR3 sequence (DNA): TGTGCCAGCAGTTCGGCGGGAGAGTACGAGCAGTACTTC. Translation: CASSSAGEYEQYF.